These 6 T cell receptor beta chains came from one sample sequenced in a study of cytomegalovirus exposure and HLA in healthy donors. It was with 60 Vbeta and 13 Jbeta primers that the PCR ran. The assay was immunoSEQ multiplex PCR, and TCRdb's table has in-frame clones only and misses some. The sample yields approximately 180,000 clones, roughly 77% seen once. What was sequenced was PBMCs. Source of these receptors: a woman between 50 and 59 years old in good health and CMV-seronegative.

The rearrangement links TRBV10-3 to TRBJ2-7; 10 bases match TRBD1. CDR3 length: 12 amino acids. Germline CDR1 reads ENHRY; CDR2 reads SYGVKD. The J segment lost 2 bases and the V segment lost 9 bases, leaving 1 base of the junction unmatched. Here the CDR3 reads CAMGQGTYEQYF. DNA for the CDR3: TGTGCCATGGGACAGGGGACCTACGAGCAGTACTTC.

The rearrangement joins TRBV6-5 to TRBJ2-5; a possible D gene is TRBD2 (6 bases). The better agreement between TRBJ2-7 and the DNA end casts doubt on the J call. The length of the CDR3 is 14 residues. Germline CDR1 reads MNHEY; CDR2 reads SVGAGI. The CDR3 sequence is CASSYSEGSYEQYF. CDR3 DNA: TGTGCCAGCAGTTACTCGGAGGGGAGCTACGAGCAGTACTTC.

This clone occurred once. The V gene is TRBV4-1, the J gene TRBJ2-1; 9 nucleotides line up with TRBD2. Germline loops: CDR1 MGHRA, CDR2 YSYEKL. Unmatched junction bases numbered 13, after V lost 4 bases and J lost 6 bases. The CDR3 runs 17 residues. The CDR3 DNA is TGCGCCAGCAGCCTCTACTCGGGGGGCGGGAGGGGCAATGAGCAGTTCTTC. Amino acid sequence: CASSLYSGGGRGNEQFF.

The chain uses TRBV2 and TRBJ1-2, with D possibly matching TRBD1 (6 bases). The length of the CDR3 is 13 residues. V lost 6 bases and J lost 2, with 10 bases in between. Germline assignment: CDR1 SNHLY and CDR2 FYNNEI. The CDR3 nucleotides read TGTGCCAGCAGCCCCCAGGGGAACTATGGCTACACCTTC. Its protein product is CASSPQGNYGYTF.

This sequence joins TRBV7-3 and TRBJ2-2; 10 bases fit TRBD2. The CDR3 covers 16 residues. The V segment lost 5 bases and the J segment 5 bases; nucleotides outside the gene matches: 8. Germline V CDR1 and CDR2: SGHTA, FQGTGA. CDR3 nucleotides: TGTGCCAGCAGCCTCGGACTAGCGGATTTGACCGGGGAGCTGTTTTTT. It encodes CASSLGLADLTGELFF. Full variable domain (rest looked up from reference TRBV7-3 and TRBJ2-2): GAGVSQTPSNKVTEKGKYVELRCDPISGHTALYWYRQSLGQGPEFLIYFQGTGAADDSGLPNDRFFAVRPEGSVSTLKIQRTERGDSAVYLCASSLGLADLTGELFFGEGSRLTVL.

The V and J genes are TRBV19 and TRBJ2-1, with 7 bases identical to TRBD2. The V gene end was trimmed by 3 bases and the J gene end by 7 bases; junction bases not matched to a gene: 12. CDR1 LNHDA and CDR2 SQIVND come from the germline V gene (reference sequence). The CDR3 contains 16 residues. The CDR3 sequence: CASSIRRESLRNEQFF. The CDR3 DNA sequence: TGTGCCAGTAGTATTCGGCGGGAGTCACTCAGGAATGAGCAGTTCTTC.